This T cell receptor (beta chain) was captured in a study of post-analysis software for immune sequencing data (dated by TCRdb to between 2014 and 2017). Regarding the complete study: Recorded disease courses included relapsing-remitting, secondary progressive and progressive-relapsing multiple sclerosis, with some patients lacking subtype annotation. The patient repertoires were set against eleven to twelve previously published healthy control repertoires from donors whose ages ranged from 6 to 25 years. A subset of samples was prepared in parallel using single-end sample barcoding, then pooled and co-amplified after Illumina adapter ligation. Overall study outcomes, separate from this receptor: Normalized Chao1 diversity was significantly lower in multiple sclerosis patients than controls, suggesting substantial peripheral T-cell clonal expansion. Direct clustering with F measure revealed strong co-clustering of samples prepared in the same batch, which led to a batch-effect correction. The multiple sclerosis patient group was slightly younger than the control group. Roughly 5 TRBV segments, including TRBV5-6, TRBV5-1 and TRBV20-1, were significantly more frequent in patients than controls.

Libraries came from PCR. TCRdb lists the instrument as Illumina HiSeq 2500. Unique molecular identifiers were incorporated into TCR beta cDNA libraries to reduce PCR and sequencing biases. Per 1 to 10 million input T cells, some 500,000 cDNA molecules were obtained, such that each molecule approximated one T cell. The patient libraries were prepared and sequenced with the same protocol used for the earlier healthy control dataset. Samples belonging to the same batch were prepared together, multiplexed and sequenced on a shared HiSeq lane. Turning to the authors' computational methods: MIGEC was used to process the raw barcoded reads, and molecular identifier groups with only a single read were discarded before consensus assembly and CDR3 extraction. VDJtools was used for post-analysis of the clonotype tables, and diversity was normalized by down-sampling every dataset to the size of the smallest sample. In repertoire overlap clustering, CDR3 amino acid sequences, but not nucleotide sequences, were matched to correct batch-related cross-sample contamination. The public reads were reprocessed in TCRdb via fastp at Q25 and MiXCR, keeping in-frame beta chains. Identical CDR3 proteins give one entry, which carries the most common genes and DNA. The V and J calls shown here were made by TCRdb, not taken from the authors' results. This sample lists some 690,000 distinct CDR3 sequences; around 27% were detected once. The ten largest make up around 0.55% of the sample.

V loses 6 bases, J loses 4 bases, and the germline ends lie 18 bases apart. The CDR3 starts with the cysteine, ends with the phenylalanine, and has 14 residues. Kept here is only the CDR3 DNA, which spans 42 bases and is read in frame from base 1. Looking up the germline V gene (reference sequence) yields CDR1 DFQATT and CDR2 SNEGSKA. This clonotype occurred a few times. Its antigen remains undetermined. Nothing much larger sits one base from this clone, and base qualities are not available. TCR beta repertoires were profiled from peripheral blood of more than ten young patients with multiple sclerosis to demonstrate the VDJtools post-analysis software. The patients with multiple sclerosis were children and adolescents between about 6 and 17 years of age.

The chain uses TRBV20-1 and TRBJ1-1; perhaps TRBD1 is the D gene, with 5 bases matching. What was sequenced was blood. The origin of this receptor is a girl aged 5-17 years with multiple sclerosis. The DNA sequence is given as TGCAGTGCCCCAATAGGGACGGTTTTCACTGAAGCTTTCTTT. It specifies CSAPIGTVFTEAFF.